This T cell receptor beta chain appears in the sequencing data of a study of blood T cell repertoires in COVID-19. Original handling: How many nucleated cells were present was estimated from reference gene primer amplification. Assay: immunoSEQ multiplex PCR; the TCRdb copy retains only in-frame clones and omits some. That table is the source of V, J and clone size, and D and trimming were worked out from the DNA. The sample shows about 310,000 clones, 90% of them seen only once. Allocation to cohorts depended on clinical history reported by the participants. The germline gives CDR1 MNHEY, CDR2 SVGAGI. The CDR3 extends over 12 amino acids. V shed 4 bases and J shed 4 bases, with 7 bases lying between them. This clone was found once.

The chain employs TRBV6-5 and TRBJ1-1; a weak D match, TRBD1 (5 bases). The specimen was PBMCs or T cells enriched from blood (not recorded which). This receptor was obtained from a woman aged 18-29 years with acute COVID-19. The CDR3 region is CASSWGGTEAFF. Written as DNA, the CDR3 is TGTGCCAGCAGTTGGGGGGGCACTGAAGCTTTCTTT.